What follows are 12 T cell receptor beta chains derived from one specimen sequenced in a study of early T cells in non-severe SARS-CoV-2 infection (dated by TCRdb to about 2021). The library was made by 5' RACE. The sequencing machine was a NextSeq 500. The public reads were run again by TCRdb, first through fastp at Q25 and then through MiXCR, and only productive beta chains were kept. Entries that share a CDR3 protein sequence are merged under the most common genes and DNA. This sample holds some 42,000 distinct CDR3 sequences; roughly 6.2% were observed only once. Approximately 7.5% of the sample is taken by the ten largest. Sequencing was performed on whole blood, taken at baseline. These TCRs come from an adult who was a healthcare worker with PCR-confirmed SARS-CoV-2 infection or an uninfected control (not recorded which).

This clonotype was found many times. The chain has TRBV7-2 and TRBJ2-2; D gene unclear. This CDR3 spans 15 amino acids. Trimming took off 0 bases at V and 0 bases at J, with 5 bases between the two ends. Per germline, CDR1 SGHTA and CDR2 FQGNSA. Here the CDR3 reads CASSLAGANTGELFF. In nucleotides, the CDR3 is TGTGCCAGCAGCTTAGCAGGAGCGAACACCGGGGAGCTGTTTTTT.

The sample holds a few counts of this clonotype. The chain uses TRBV29-1 and TRBJ2-3; D is possibly TRBD2 (5 bases). Deletions cut 4 bases from V and 2 bases from J, with 13 bases between. The CDR3 loop spans 14 amino acids. Germline CDR1 reads SQVTM; CDR2 reads ANQGSEA. In DNA, the CDR3 is TGCAGCGTTGCGAGGGCGGTGGTCACAGATACGCAGTATTTT. Translated: CSVARAVVTDTQYF.

This clonotype was seen ten or more times. This rearrangement joins TRBV7-8 to TRBJ1-1; tentative D call: TRBD1 (5 bases). CDR1 is SGHVS, CDR2 FQNEAQ, per germline. V lost 5 bases and J lost 4, with 17 bases in between. This CDR3 has 15 residues. CDR3 bases: TGTGCCAGCAGCCCCATCCGGGGGAGGGTCACTGAAGCTTTCTTT. It codes for CASSPIRGRVTEAFF.

This clonotype came up many times. The chain recombines TRBV12-3 or TRBV12-4 with TRBJ1-2; D ambiguous. Trimming shortened V by 3 bases and J by 4 bases, and 9 bases separated the two germline ends. The CDR3 length is 13 residues. This CDR3 reads CASSLGGRYGYTF. The CDR3 DNA sequence: TGTGCCAGCAGTTTGGGAGGGCGCTATGGCTACACCTTC.

The CDR3 DNA follows: TGTGCCAGCAGTCCCCAGACAGGGGTAGGGACTGAAGCTTTCTTT. As protein: CASSPQTGVGTEAFF. The rearrangement joins TRBV28 to TRBJ1-1, with 8 bases matching TRBD1. From germline, CDR1 is MDHEN and CDR2 SYDVKM. The CDR3 is made up of 15 amino acids. V was clipped by 5 bases and J by 5 bases; unmatched bases: 10.

This clonotype was seen a handful of times. The gene calls are TRBV23-1 and TRBJ2-6; 9 bases align to TRBD1. TRBV23-1 is treated as an ORF (open reading frame) with a function not yet certain. CDR3 length: 18 amino acids. The V and J ends lost 6 bases and 2 bases, in that order; junction bases with no gene match: 11. The CDR3 here is CASSEQGARGAGANVLTF. The CDR3 DNA reads as TGCGCCAGCAGCGAACAGGGGGCCCGTGGAGCTGGGGCCAACGTCCTGACTTTC.

There are many counts of this clonotype. The gene calls are TRBV12-3 or TRBV12-4 and TRBJ2-5; 10 bases are a match to TRBD2. V gave up 5 bases and J gave up 4 bases; unmatched junction bases: 7. This CDR3 has 15 amino acids. CDR3 amino acids: CASSPPAGGLETQYF. CDR3 nucleotide sequence: TGTGCCAGCAGTCCCCCAGCGGGGGGGCTAGAGACCCAGTACTTC.

This clonotype was counted many times. The CDR3 sequence: CASSLLASGGREQYF. CDR3 in DNA: TGTGCCAGCAGCTTACTGGCTAGCGGGGGACGAGAGCAGTACTTC. V usage is TRBV11-2 and J usage is TRBJ2-7, with 10 bases lining up with TRBD2. This CDR3 is built from 15 residues. CDR1 SGHAT and CDR2 FQNNGV come from the germline V gene. The ends lost 2 bases at V and 7 bases at J; junction bases unmatched: 8.

This clonotype was seen a few times. The J gene is TRBJ2-4, the V gene TRBV15; D gene uncertain. CDR1 is LNHNV, CDR2 YYDKDF, per germline (reference sequence). Trimming removed 2 bases from V and 0 bases from J, with 5 bases in between. The CDR3 loop spans 14 amino acids. The CDR3 nucleotides read TGTGCCACCAGCAGACCAATAGCCAAAAACATTCAGTACTTC. Its protein product is CATSRPIAKNIQYF.

In this sample, this clonotype turned up a few times. The CDR3 sequence is CASSLGQLDYEQYF. For the CDR3, the DNA is TGCGCCAGCAGCTTGGGACAGTTAGACTACGAGCAGTACTTC. V and J are TRBV5-1 and TRBJ2-7; tentative D call: TRBD1 (5 bases). V lost 0 bases and J lost 3, with 10 bases in between. This CDR3 region has 14 residues. Germline V lookup: CDR1 SGHRS, CDR2 YFSETQ. The whole variable domain, remainder taken from reference TRBV5-1 and TRBJ2-7, is KAGVTQTPRYLIKTRGQQVTLSCSPISGHRSVSWYQQTPGQGLQFLFEYFSETQRNKGNFPGRFSGRQFSNSRSEMNVSTLELGDSALYLCASSLGQLDYEQYFGPGTRLTVT.

This clonotype was detected ten times or more. The gene calls are TRBV10-3 and TRBJ2-7; no reliable D call. Germline V gene sequence: CDR1 ENHRY, CDR2 SYGVKD. V dropped 6 bases and J dropped 2 bases, with 20 bases sitting between them. The CDR3 totals 16 residues. The CDR3 nucleotides read TGTGCCATCAGCGGTACGCAGGCAAGAACGACCTACGAGCAGTACTTC. Its protein is CAISGTQARTTYEQYF.

The chain is built from TRBV20-1 and TRBJ1-2; TRBD1 aligns across 7 bases. The ends lost 3 bases at V and 0 bases at J; junction bases unmatched: 4. This CDR3 has 14 residues. Germline CDR1 and CDR2: DFQATT and SNEGSKA (reference sequence). In nucleotides, the CDR3 is TGCAGTGCTAGGAAAGGACAGGCTAACTATGGCTACACCTTC. Its protein product is CSARKGQANYGYTF.